This T cell receptor (beta chain) was retrieved from a study of cytomegalovirus exposure and HLA in healthy donors. Germline lookup yields CDR1 SEHNR and CDR2 FQNEAQ (reference sequence). This CDR3 has 16 residues. With 4 bases removed from V and 0 bases from J, the gap between germline ends came to 13 bases. The PCR had 60 Vbeta and 13 Jbeta primers. Assay: immunoSEQ multiplex PCR; the TCRdb copy retains only in-frame clones and omits some. This sample yields about 150,000 clones, of which about 68% are seen a single time; more than 1.2% belongs to the top ten. Material: PBMCs. The V and J genes are TRBV7-9 and TRBJ1-3, with a weak D call TRBD1 (5 bases). The clonotype was recovered from a man younger than 30 in good health and CMV-seronegative. The DNA for the CDR3 is TGTGCCAGCAGCTCACCTCAAGGGGCCTCTGGAAACACCATATATTTT. This encodes CASSSPQGASGNTIYF. Using reference TRBV7-9 and TRBJ1-3 for the parts outside the CDR3, the full variable domain is DTGVSQNPRHKITKRGQNVTFRCDPISEHNRLYWYRQTLGQGPEFLTYFQNEAQLEKSRLLSDRFSAERPKGSFSTLEIQRTEQGDSAMYLCASSSPQGASGNTIYFGEGSWLTVV.